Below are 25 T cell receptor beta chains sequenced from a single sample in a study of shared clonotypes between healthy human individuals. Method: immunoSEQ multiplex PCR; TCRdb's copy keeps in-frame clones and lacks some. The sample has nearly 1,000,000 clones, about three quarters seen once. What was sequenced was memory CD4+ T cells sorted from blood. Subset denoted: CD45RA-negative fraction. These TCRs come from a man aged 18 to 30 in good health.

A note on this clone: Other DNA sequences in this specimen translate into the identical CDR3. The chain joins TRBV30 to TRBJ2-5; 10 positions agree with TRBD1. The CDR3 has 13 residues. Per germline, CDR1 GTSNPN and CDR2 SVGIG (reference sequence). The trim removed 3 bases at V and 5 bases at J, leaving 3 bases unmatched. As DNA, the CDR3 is TGTGCCTGGAGCCGGGACAGGGGTGAGACCCAGTACTTC. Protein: CAWSRDRGETQYF.

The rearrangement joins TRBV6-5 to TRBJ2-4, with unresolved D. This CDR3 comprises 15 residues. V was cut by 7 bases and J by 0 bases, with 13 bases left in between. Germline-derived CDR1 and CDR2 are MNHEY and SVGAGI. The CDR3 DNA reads TGTGCCAGCACCCCGGACCGGCTAGCCAAAAACATTCAGTACTTC. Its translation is CASTPDRLAKNIQYF.

As DNA, the CDR3 is TGTGCCAGCAGGGTAGCGGGAGCAGATACGCAGTATTTT. Translating gives CASRVAGADTQYF. The chain carries TRBV5-6 and TRBJ2-3; 9 bases map to TRBD2. The CDR3 consists of 13 residues. Losses at the gene ends were 5 bases for V and 4 bases for J; bases not matched to a gene: 2. The germline V gene has CDR1 SGHDT and CDR2 YYEEEE.

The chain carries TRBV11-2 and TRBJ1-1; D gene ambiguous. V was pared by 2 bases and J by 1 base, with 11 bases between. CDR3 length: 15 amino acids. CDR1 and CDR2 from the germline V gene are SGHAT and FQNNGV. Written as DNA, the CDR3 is TGTGCCAGCAGCTTACAGCTTACGGGGAACACTGAAGCTTTCTTT. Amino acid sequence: CASSLQLTGNTEAFF.

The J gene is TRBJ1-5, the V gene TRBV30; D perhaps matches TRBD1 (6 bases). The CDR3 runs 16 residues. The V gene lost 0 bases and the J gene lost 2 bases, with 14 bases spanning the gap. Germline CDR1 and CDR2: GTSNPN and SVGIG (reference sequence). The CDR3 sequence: CAWSVGALIGNQPQHF. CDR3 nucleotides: TGTGCCTGGAGTGTGGGGGCCTTGATCGGCAATCAGCCCCAGCATTTT.

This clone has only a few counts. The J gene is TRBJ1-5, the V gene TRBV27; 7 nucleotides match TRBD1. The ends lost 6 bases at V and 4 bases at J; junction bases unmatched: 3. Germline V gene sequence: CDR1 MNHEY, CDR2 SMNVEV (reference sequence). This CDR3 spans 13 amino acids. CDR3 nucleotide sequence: TGTGCCAGCAGCGACAGGGCTAATCAGCCCCAGCATTTT. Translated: CASSDRANQPQHF.

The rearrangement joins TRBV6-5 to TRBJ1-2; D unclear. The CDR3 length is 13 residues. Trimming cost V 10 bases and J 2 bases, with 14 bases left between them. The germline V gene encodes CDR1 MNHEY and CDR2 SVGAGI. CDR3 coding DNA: TGTGCCACCCGCAGGACGGAAAACTATGGCTACACCTTC. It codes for CATRRTENYGYTF.

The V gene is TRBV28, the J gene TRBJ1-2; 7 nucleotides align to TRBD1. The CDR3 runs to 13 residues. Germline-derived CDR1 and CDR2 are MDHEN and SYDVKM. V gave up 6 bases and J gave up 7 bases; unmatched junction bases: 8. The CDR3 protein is CASRLTGRLGYTF. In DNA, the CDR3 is TGTGCCAGCAGACTGACAGGGCGGCTTGGCTACACCTTC.

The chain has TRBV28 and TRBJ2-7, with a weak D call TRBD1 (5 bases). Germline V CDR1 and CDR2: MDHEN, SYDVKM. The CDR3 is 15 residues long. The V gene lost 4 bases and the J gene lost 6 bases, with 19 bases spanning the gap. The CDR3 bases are TGTGCCAGCAGTTCCGGACAAACCAAGAAGCGCGAGCAGTACTTC. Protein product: CASSSGQTKKREQYF.

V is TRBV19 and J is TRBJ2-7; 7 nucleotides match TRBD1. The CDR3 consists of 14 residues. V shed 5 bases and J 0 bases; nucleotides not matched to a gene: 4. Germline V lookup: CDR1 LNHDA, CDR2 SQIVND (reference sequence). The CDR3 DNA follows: TGTGCCAGTAGTTCCGACAGGGACTCCTACGAGCAGTACTTC. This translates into CASSSDRDSYEQYF.

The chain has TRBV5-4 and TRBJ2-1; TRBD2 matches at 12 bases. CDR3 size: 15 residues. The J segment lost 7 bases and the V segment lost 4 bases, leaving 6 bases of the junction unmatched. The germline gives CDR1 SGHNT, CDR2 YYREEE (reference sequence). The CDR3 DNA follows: TGTGCCAGCAGCGTGACTAGCGGGGGAGCGAATGAGCAGTTCTTC. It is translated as CASSVTSGGANEQFF. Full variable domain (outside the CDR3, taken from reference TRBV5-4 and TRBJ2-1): ETGVTQSPTHLIKTRGQQVTLRCSSQSGHNTVSWYQQALGQGPQFIFQYYREEENGRGNFPPRFSGLQFPNYSSELNVNALELDDSALYLCASSVTSGGANEQFFGPGTRLTVL.

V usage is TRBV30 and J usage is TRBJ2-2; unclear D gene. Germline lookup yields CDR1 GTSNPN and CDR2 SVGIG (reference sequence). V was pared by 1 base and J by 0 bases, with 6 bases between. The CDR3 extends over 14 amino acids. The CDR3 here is CAWSGFTNTGELFF. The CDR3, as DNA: TGTGCCTGGAGTGGGTTCACGAACACCGGGGAGCTGTTTTTT.

Written as DNA, the CDR3 is TGTGCCTGGAGGGGGGACAAGGACACTGAAGCTTTCTTT. It encodes CAWRGDKDTEAFF. The chain has TRBV30 and TRBJ1-1; the D gene is possibly TRBD1 (6 bases). Germline CDR1 GTSNPN, CDR2 SVGIG (reference sequence). Trimming cost V 3 bases and J 3 bases, with 11 bases left between them. The CDR3 runs to 13 residues. The complete variable domain, with remaining parts taken from reference TRBV30 and TRBJ1-1, reads SQTIHQWPATLVQPVGSPLSLECTVEGTSNPNLYWYRQAAGRGLQLLFYSVGIGQISSEVPQNLSASRPQDRQFILSSKKLLLSDSGFYLCAWRGDKDTEAFFGQGTRLTVV.

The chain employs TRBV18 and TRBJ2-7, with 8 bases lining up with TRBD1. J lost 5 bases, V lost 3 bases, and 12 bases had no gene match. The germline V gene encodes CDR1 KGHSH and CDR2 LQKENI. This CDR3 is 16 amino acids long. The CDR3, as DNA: TGTGCCAGCTCACCTCGGTTGAGCCAGGGGGCCCACGAGCAGTACTTC. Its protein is CASSPRLSQGAHEQYF.

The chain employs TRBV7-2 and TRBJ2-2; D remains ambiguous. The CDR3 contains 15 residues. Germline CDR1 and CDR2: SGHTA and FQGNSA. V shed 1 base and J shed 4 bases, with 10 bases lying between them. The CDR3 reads CASSLESSFTGELFF. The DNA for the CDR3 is TGTGCCAGCAGCTTAGAAAGTAGCTTCACCGGGGAGCTGTTTTTT.

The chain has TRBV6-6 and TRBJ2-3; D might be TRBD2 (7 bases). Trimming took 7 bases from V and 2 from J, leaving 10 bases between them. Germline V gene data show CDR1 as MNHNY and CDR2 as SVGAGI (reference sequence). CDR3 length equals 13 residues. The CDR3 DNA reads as TGTGCCAGCAAGGGGGGGCCCACAGATACGCAGTATTTT. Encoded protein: CASKGGPTDTQYF.

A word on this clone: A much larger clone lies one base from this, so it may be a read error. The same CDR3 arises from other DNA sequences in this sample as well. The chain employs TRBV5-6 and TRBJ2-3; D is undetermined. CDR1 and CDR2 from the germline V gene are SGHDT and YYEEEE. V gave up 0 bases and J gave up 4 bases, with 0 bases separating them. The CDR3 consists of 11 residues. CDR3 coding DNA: TGTGCCAGCAGCTTGGCAGATACGCAGTATTTT. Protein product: CASSLADTQYF.

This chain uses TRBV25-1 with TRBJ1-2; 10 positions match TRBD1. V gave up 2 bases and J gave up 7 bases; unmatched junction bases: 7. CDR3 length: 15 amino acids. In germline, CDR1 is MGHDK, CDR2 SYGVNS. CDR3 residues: CASSEEGTGVSGYTF. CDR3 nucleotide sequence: TGTGCCAGCAGTGAAGAAGGGACAGGGGTCTCTGGCTACACCTTC.

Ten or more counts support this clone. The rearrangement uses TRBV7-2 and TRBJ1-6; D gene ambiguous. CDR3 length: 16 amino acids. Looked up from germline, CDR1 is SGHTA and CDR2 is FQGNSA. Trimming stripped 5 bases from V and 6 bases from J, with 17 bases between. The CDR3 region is CASSDGLSSPNSPLHF. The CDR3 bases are TGTGCCAGCAGCGACGGGTTGTCCTCTCCTAATTCACCCCTCCACTTT.

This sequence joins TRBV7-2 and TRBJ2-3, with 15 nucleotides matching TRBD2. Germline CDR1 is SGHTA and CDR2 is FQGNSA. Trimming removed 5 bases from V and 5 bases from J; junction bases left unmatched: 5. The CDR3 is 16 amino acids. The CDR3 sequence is CASSPPGLAGGDTQYF. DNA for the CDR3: TGTGCCAGCAGCCCTCCGGGACTAGCGGGGGGAGATACGCAGTATTTT.

CDR3 in amino acids: CASSQEQVLLSSYNEQFF. CDR3 bases: TGTGCCAGCAGCCAAGAGCAGGTCCTCCTAAGCTCCTACAATGAGCAGTTCTTC. This sequence joins TRBV14 and TRBJ2-1; D unresolved. Trimming left V 0 bases short and J 0 bases short, with 15 bases between. This CDR3 spans 18 amino acids. Germline CDR1 SGHDN, CDR2 FVKESK.

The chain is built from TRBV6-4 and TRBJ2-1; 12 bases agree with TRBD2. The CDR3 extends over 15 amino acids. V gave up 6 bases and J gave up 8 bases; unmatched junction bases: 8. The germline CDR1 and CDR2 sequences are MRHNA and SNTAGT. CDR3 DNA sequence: TGTGCCAGCAGCGCGACTAGCGGGGGTGGGGATGAGCAGTTCTTC. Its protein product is CASSATSGGGDEQFF.

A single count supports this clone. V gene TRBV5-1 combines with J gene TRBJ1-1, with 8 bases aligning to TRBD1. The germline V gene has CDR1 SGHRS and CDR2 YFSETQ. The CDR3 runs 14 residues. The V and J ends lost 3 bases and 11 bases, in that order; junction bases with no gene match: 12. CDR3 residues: CASSSTGDPLGAFF. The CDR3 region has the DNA TGCGCCAGCAGCTCGACAGGGGACCCCCTGGGGGCTTTCTTT.

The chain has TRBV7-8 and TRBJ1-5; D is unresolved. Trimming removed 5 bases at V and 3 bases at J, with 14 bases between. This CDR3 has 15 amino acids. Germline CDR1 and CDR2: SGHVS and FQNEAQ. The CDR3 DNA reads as TGTGCCAGCAGCCCGCGGGCGGGCTTCAATCAGCCCCAGCATTTT. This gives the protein CASSPRAGFNQPQHF.

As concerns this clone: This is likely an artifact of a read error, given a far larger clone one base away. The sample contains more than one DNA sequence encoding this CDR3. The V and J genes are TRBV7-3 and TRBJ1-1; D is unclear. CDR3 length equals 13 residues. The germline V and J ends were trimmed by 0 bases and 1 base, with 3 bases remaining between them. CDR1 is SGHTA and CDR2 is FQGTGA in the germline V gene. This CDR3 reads CASSLTGNTEAFF. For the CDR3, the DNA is TGTGCCAGCAGCTTAACCGGGAACACTGAAGCTTTCTTT. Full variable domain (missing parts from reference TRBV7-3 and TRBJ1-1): GAGVSQTPSNKVTEKGKYVELRCDPISGHTALYWYRQSLGQGPEFLIYFQGTGAADDSGLPNDRFFAVRPEGSVSTLKIQRTERGDSAVYLCASSLTGNTEAFFGQGTRLTVV.